The 8 T cell receptor beta chains in this list originate from one sample, sequenced in a study of graft-versus-host responses after intestinal transplantation. Generated by immunoSEQ multiplex PCR, the TCRdb table keeps only in-frame clones and is missing some. The table lists approximately 92,000 clones, around 90% of them singletons. These receptors' targets are unknown. The source was unstimulated CD8+ T cells sorted from spleen or lymph node cells, collected before intestinal transplant. The receptors shown here come from a human donor who received an intestinal transplant.

V usage is TRBV14 and J usage is TRBJ2-5; unclear D gene. TRBJ2-7 matches the DNA end more closely, so the J call is doubtful. Germline V lookup: CDR1 SGHDN, CDR2 FVKESK. The CDR3 has 12 residues. Written as DNA, the CDR3 is TGTGCCAGCAGCCAAGTTAAGACCGAGCAGTACTTC. Translating it yields CASSQVKTEQYF.

V usage is TRBV9 and J usage is TRBJ2-2; 10 nucleotides agree with TRBD2. The V gene's germline CDR1 is SGDLS and CDR2 YYNGEE. The CDR3 length is 14 residues. V was pared by 3 bases and J by 4 bases, with 0 bases of the junction left unmatched. The CDR3 protein is CASSGTSGTGELFF. Written as DNA, the CDR3 is TGTGCCAGCAGCGGGACTAGCGGCACCGGGGAGCTGTTTTTT.

V is TRBV6-1 and J is TRBJ2-1, with 10 positions matching TRBD1. V lost 6 bases to trimming and J lost 7 bases; unmatched junction nucleotides: 6. The CDR3 is 14 amino acids. The germline V gene encodes CDR1 MNHNS and CDR2 SASEGT. CDR3 loop: CASRRQGAGNEQFF. The CDR3 DNA follows: TGTGCCAGCAGACGACAGGGGGCGGGGAATGAGCAGTTCTTC.

This sequence joins TRBV5-1 and TRBJ2-2, with 8 nucleotides matching TRBD1. Trimming cost V 2 bases and J 6 bases; bases outside gene matches: 3. The length of the CDR3 is 14 residues. Germline CDR1 and CDR2: SGHRS and YFSETQ. CDR3 sequence reads: CASSFPQGAGELFF. The CDR3 bases are TGCGCCAGCAGCTTTCCACAGGGGGCCGGGGAGCTGTTTTTT.

CDR3 nucleotide sequence: TGCGCCAGCAGCTTCTCTAGCGGGGGCCCCGATCGCACAGATACGCAGTATTTT. This gives the protein CASSFSSGGPDRTDTQYF. This chain joins TRBV5-1 and TRBJ2-3, with 10 bases that match TRBD2. V was clipped by 2 bases and J by 1 base; unmatched bases: 10. Germline V lookup: CDR1 SGHRS, CDR2 YFSETQ. The CDR3 is 18 residues long.

The rearrangement joins TRBV27 to TRBJ2-1, with 8 bases lining up with TRBD2. V trimming: 5 bases; J trimming: 6 bases; junction bases outside the gene matches: 6. Per the germline V gene, CDR1 is MNHEY and CDR2 is SMNVEV (reference sequence). The CDR3 totals 14 residues. The CDR3 DNA follows: TGTGCCAGCAGTCCTGGACTAGCAGGCAATGAGCAGTTCTTC. Its translation: CASSPGLAGNEQFF.

This clone was found a few times. The chain recombines TRBV19 with TRBJ2-1, with TRBD1 matching 10 bases. This CDR3 has 15 residues. J was trimmed by 8 bases and V by 5 bases; bases with no gene match: 9. Germline CDR1 reads LNHDA; CDR2 reads SQIVND (reference sequence). The CDR3 reads CASSLWDRGNDEQFF. The CDR3 coding sequence is TGTGCCAGTAGTCTGTGGGACAGGGGAAACGATGAGCAGTTCTTC.

CDR3 region: CASTRTGYNEQFF. CDR3 nucleotides: TGTGCCAGCACTAGGACCGGCTACAATGAGCAGTTCTTC. The rearrangement joins TRBV6-5 to TRBJ2-1; D gene uncertain. Germline CDR1 and CDR2: MNHEY and SVGAGI. CDR3 length equals 13 residues. Trimming shortened V by 7 bases and J by 3 bases, and 10 bases separated the two germline ends.